These T cell receptor beta chains were read from a single sample in a study of STAT3 mutations in large granular lymphocyte leukemia. Profiling relied on immunoSEQ multiplex PCR, and the TCRdb table lists in-frame clones only, not all of them. The sample has 12,000 or so clones; approximately 85% are singletons. Sequencing was performed on peripheral blood mononuclear cells. Receptors originate from an elderly man with T-cell large granular lymphocyte leukemia. Some clones in this sample may be carry-over from other donors' samples. Each CDR3 is given with its conserved first and last residue. The order of the fields is J gene, V gene, clone size, D gene, CDR3 DNA, CDR3 protein. The D gene is left open where the match is weak. Size is omitted from some rows. Given values are once, few, many or a class for expanded clones.

>TRBJ1-4|TRBV7-2|-|-
TGTGCCAGCAGCTGGGGGCCGCGAGAAAAACTGTTTTTT
CASSWGPREKLFF
>TRBJ1-3|TRBV6-6|once|-
TGTGCCAGCAGTTATGGAGGGAACACCATATATTTT
CASSYGGNTIYF
>TRBJ2-2|TRBV5-4|-|TRBD2
TGTGCCAGTCAGCGGGGGGGGAACACCGGGGAGCTGTTTTTT
CASQRGGNTGELFF
>TRBJ2-1|TRBV5-1|once|-
TGCGCCAGCAAGATTGACAATGAGCAGTTCTTC
CASKIDNEQFF
>TRBJ1-5|TRBV19|-|TRBD1
TGTGCCAGTAGTAGCAGGACAGGGGGCAATCAGCCCCAGCATTTT
CASSSRTGGNQPQHF
>TRBJ1-2|TRBV7-9|few|-
TGTGCCAGCAGCTTTAGTGGAGATGGCTACACCTTC
CASSFSGDGYTF
>TRBJ2-1|TRBV7-9|-|TRBD2
TGTGCCAGCAGCTTAGGCGGCAGCCTACTAGCGGAGGATTACAATGAGCAGTTCTTC
CASSLGGSLLAEDYNEQFF
>TRBJ2-3|TRBV29-1|-|-
TGCAGCGTTGAATCGGGGGCCACAGATACGCAGTATTTT
CSVESGATDTQYF
>TRBJ2-7|TRBV7-9|-|TRBD1
TGTGCCAGCAGCCAAGCCCGTCAGGGGGCCCTTTCCGAGCAGTACTTC
CASSQARQGALSEQYF
>TRBJ1-2|TRBV5-1|-|-
TGCGCCAGCAGCTTGGGAGTGAACATGAACAGGGTTAACTATGGCTACACCTTC
CASSLGVNMNRVNYGYTF
>TRBJ2-7|TRBV18|-|TRBD1
TGTGCCAGCTCACCAGACAGGGTGGGGGAGCAGTACTTC
CASSPDRVGEQYF
>TRBJ1-2|TRBV30|-|-
TGTGCCTGGAGGGTCCAGAACTATGGCTACACCTTC
CAWRVQNYGYTF
>TRBJ2-3|TRBV6-1|-|TRBD2
TGTGCCAGCAGTGAAAATAGCGGGGGGGTAGGGGCAGATACGCAGTATTTT
CASSENSGGVGADTQYF
>TRBJ2-7|TRBV6-5|few|-
TGTGCCAGCAGAGGGGGTGGCCCCTACGAGCAGTACTTC
CASRGGGPYEQYF
>TRBJ2-2|TRBV5-4|-|-
TGTGCCAGCAGCCCCCCCTACACCGGGGAGCTGTTTTTT
CASSPPYTGELFF
>TRBJ1-1|TRBV29-1|-|-
TGCAGCGTTGCATTTTTGACTGAAGCTTTCTTT
CSVAFLTEAFF
>TRBJ1-5|TRBV15|-|-
TGTGCCACCAGCGGGACTGTTGGGAATCAGCCCCAGCATTTT
CATSGTVGNQPQHF